This entry lists 10 T cell receptor beta chains sequenced from one sample in a study of T cell responses to AZD1222 COVID-19 vaccine. Clones were read by immunoSEQ multiplex PCR, and TCRdb kept only the in-frame ones, dropping some. This sample yields roughly 120,000 clones, of which 85% to 90% are seen a single time; almost 4.5% belongs to the top ten. Material: peripheral blood, obtained 28 days after the second AZD1222 dose. These TCRs come from an adult who received the AZD1222 COVID-19 vaccine.

The chain recombines TRBV4-1 with TRBJ2-7, with 8 bases lining up with TRBD1. The CDR3 spans 16 residues. Germline V lookup: CDR1 MGHRA, CDR2 YSYEKL. The J segment lost 0 bases and the V segment lost 1 base, leaving 5 bases of the junction unmatched. DNA of the CDR3: TGCGCCAGCAGCCAAGTTGTAGGACAGGGCTCCTACGAGCAGTACTTC. Its protein product is CASSQVVGQGSYEQYF.

The V call is TRBV7-8, the J call TRBJ1-2, with 9 bases aligning to TRBD1. In germline, CDR1 is SGHVS, CDR2 FQNEAQ. This CDR3 region has 15 residues. V was clipped by 6 bases and J by 8 bases; unmatched bases: 13. The CDR3 bases are TGTGCCAGCAGATCACAGGGGGCGCTGGGAGAGGGCTACACCTTC. This translates into CASRSQGALGEGYTF.

The rearrangement joins TRBV3-1 (or the pseudogene TRBV3-2) to TRBJ2-7; D uncertain. The CDR3 loop spans 13 amino acids. Deletions cut 9 bases from V and 0 bases from J, with 12 bases between. CDR1 is LGHDT and CDR2 is YNNKEL in the germline V gene (reference sequence). In nucleotides, the CDR3 is TGTGCCAGTAAGGAAGGTCCCTCCTACGAGCAGTACTTC. Protein product: CASKEGPSYEQYF.

The rearrangement joins TRBV10-3 to TRBJ1-3; a possible D gene is TRBD1 (6 bases). CDR1 ENHRY and CDR2 SYGVKD come from the germline V gene. The V end was cut by 10 bases, the J end by 0 bases, with 16 bases between. There are 15 residues in the CDR3. As DNA, the CDR3 is TGTGCCAGCCGACGGGACACCAGCTCTGGAAACACCATATATTTT. Its protein is CASRRDTSSGNTIYF.

This rearrangement joins TRBV9 to TRBJ1-4, with D unclear. The ends were cut back, 1 base at V and 0 bases at J, with 4 bases in the middle. This CDR3 contains 14 residues. In germline, CDR1 is SGDLS, CDR2 YYNGEE. The CDR3 reads CASSVFSTNEKLFF. The CDR3 DNA is TGTGCCAGCAGCGTATTTTCAACTAATGAAAAACTGTTTTTT.

The chain links TRBV4-1 to TRBJ1-5, with D unresolved. This CDR3 comprises 15 residues. V lost 0 bases and J lost 0, with 6 bases in between. Per the germline V gene, CDR1 is MGHRA and CDR2 is YSYEKL. CDR3 nucleotide sequence: TGCGCCAGCAGCCAAGATCGTTATAGCAATCAGCCCCAGCATTTT. It encodes CASSQDRYSNQPQHF.

The chain carries TRBV15 and TRBJ2-7; D is ambiguous. This CDR3 contains 12 residues. V lost 1 base and J 2 bases, leaving 3 bases between the germline ends. CDR1 is LNHNV, CDR2 YYDKDF, per germline (reference sequence). CDR3 region: CATSRVPYEQYF. Here the CDR3 DNA reads TGTGCCACCAGCAGAGTTCCCTACGAGCAGTACTTC.

This clone was counted between two and nine times. The chain couples TRBV6-5 to TRBJ1-2; D call uncertain. Trimming removed 5 bases at V and 4 bases at J, with 17 bases between. CDR3 length: 15 amino acids. Germline-derived CDR1 and CDR2 are MNHEY and SVGAGI. CDR3 DNA sequence: TGTGCCAGCAGTCCCTCGGGGAGGACTGTCTATGGCTACACCTTC. It yields the protein CASSPSGRTVYGYTF.

The rearrangement links TRBV7-6 to TRBJ2-1; no clear D gene. Between the trimmed V and J ends, which lost 0 bases and 1 base, there was a span of 13 bases. Germline CDR1 is SGHVS and CDR2 is FNYEAQ. The CDR3 is made up of 17 amino acids. CDR3 in DNA: TGTGCCAGCAGCTTAGCCCCGGATCCTCCATCCTACAATGAGCAGTTCTTC. Protein: CASSLAPDPPSYNEQFF. The full variable domain, rest sourced from reference TRBV7-6 and TRBJ2-1, is GAGVSQSPRYKVTKRGQDVALRCDPISGHVSLYWYRQALGQGPEFLTYFNYEAQQDKSGLPNDRFSAERPEGSISTLTIQRTEQRDSAMYRCASSLAPDPPSYNEQFFGPGTRLTVL.

The chain has TRBV4-1 and TRBJ1-4; tentative D call: TRBD1 (5 bases). The germline gives CDR1 MGHRA, CDR2 YSYEKL. The V end lost 0 bases, the J end lost 4 bases, and 15 bases lay between the germline ends. This CDR3 region has 17 residues. The CDR3: CASSQEGRGVGNEKLFF. The CDR3 nucleotides are TGCGCCAGCAGCCAAGAGGGGCGGGGGGTTGGTAATGAAAAACTGTTTTTT.